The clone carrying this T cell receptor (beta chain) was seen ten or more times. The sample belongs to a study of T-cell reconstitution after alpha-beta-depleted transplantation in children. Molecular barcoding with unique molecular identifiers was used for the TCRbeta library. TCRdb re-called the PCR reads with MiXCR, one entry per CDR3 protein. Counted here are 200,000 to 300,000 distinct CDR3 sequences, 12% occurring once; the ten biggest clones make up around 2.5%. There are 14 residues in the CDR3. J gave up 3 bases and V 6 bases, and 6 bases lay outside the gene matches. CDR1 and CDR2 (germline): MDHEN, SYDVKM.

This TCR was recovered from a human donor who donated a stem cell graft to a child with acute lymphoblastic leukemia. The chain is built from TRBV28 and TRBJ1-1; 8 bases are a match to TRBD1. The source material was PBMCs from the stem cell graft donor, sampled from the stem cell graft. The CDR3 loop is CASSDRDRYTEAFF. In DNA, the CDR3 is TGTGCCAGCAGCGACCGGGACAGGTACACTGAAGCTTTCTTT. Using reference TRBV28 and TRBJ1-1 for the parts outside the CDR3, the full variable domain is DVKVTQSSRYLVKRTGEKVFLECVQDMDHENMFWYRQDPGLGLRLIYFSYDVKMKEKGDIPEGYSVSREKKERFSLILESASTNQTSMYLCASSDRDRYTEAFFGQGTRLTVV.